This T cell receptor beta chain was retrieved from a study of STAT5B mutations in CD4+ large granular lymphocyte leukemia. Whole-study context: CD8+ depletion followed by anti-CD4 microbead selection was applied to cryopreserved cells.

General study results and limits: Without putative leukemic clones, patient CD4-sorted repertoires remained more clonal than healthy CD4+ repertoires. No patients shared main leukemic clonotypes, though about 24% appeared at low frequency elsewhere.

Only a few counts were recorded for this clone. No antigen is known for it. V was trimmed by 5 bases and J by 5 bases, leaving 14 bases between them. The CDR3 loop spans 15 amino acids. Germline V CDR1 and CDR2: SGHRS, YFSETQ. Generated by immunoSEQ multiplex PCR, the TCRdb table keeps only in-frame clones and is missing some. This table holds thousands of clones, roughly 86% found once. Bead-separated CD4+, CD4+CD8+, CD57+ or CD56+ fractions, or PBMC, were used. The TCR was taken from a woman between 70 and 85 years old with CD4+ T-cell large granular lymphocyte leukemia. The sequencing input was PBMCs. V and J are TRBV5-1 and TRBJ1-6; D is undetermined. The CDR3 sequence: CASSKYEDHNSPLHF. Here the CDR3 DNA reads TGCGCCAGCAGTAAATATGAAGATCATAATTCACCCCTCCACTTT.